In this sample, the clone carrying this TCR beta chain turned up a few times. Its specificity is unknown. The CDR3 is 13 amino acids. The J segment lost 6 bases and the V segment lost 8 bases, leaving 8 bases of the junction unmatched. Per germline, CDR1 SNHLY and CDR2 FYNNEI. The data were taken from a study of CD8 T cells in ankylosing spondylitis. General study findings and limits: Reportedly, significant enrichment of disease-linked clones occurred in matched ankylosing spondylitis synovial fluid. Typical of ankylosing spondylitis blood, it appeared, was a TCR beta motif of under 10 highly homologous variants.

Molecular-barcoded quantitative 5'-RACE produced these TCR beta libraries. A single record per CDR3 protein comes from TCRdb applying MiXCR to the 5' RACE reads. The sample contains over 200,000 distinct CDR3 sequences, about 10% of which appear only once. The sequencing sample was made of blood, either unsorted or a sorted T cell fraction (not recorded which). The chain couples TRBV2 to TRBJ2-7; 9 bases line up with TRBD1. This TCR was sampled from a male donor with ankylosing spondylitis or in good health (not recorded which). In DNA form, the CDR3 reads TGTGCCAGCGGCGTGGACAGGGGCGCCGAGCAGTACTTC. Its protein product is CASGVDRGAEQYF.